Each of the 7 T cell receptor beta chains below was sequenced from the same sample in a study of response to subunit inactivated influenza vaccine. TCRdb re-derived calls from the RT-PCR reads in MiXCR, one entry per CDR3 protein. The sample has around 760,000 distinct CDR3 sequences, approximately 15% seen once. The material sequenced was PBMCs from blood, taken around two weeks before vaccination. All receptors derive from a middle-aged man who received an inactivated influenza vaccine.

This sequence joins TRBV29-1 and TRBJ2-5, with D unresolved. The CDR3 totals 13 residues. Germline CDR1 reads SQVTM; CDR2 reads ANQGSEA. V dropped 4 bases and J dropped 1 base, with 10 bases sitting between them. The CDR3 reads CSVAVTRQETQYF. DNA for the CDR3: TGCAGCGTTGCGGTGACTCGCCAAGAGACCCAGTACTTC. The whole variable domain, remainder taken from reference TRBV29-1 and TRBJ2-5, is SAVISQKPSRDICQRGTSLTIQCQVDSQVTMMFWYRQQPGQSLTLIATANQGSEATYESGFVIDKFPISRPNLTFSTLTVSNMSPEDSSIYLCSVAVTRQETQYFGPGTRLLVL.

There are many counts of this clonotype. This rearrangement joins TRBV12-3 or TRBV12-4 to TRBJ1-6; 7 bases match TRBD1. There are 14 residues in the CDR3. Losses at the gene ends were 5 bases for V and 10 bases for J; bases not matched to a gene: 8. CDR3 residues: CASSPRQGSSPLHF. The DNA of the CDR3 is TGTGCCAGCAGTCCCCGACAGGGTAGCTCACCCCTCCACTTT.

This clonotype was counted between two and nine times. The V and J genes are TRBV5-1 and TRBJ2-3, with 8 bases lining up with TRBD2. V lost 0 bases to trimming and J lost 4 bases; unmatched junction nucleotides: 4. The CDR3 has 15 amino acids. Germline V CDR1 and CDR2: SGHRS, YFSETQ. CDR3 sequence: CASSLEAGAPDTQYF. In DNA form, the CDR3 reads TGCGCCAGCAGCTTGGAAGCGGGAGCTCCAGATACGCAGTATTTT.

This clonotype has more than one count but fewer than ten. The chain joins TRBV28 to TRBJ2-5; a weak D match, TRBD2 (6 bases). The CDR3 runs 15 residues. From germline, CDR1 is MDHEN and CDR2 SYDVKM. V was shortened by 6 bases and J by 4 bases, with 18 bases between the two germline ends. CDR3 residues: CASSARLDSVETQYF. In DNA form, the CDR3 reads TGTGCCAGCAGCGCCCGACTAGATAGTGTAGAGACCCAGTACTTC.

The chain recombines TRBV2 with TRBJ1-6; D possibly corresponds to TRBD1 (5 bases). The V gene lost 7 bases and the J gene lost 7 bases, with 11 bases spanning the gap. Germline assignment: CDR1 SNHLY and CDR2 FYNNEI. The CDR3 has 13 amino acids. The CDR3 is CASTAGANSPLHF. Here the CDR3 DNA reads TGTGCCAGCACCGCCGGGGCCAATTCACCCCTCCACTTT.

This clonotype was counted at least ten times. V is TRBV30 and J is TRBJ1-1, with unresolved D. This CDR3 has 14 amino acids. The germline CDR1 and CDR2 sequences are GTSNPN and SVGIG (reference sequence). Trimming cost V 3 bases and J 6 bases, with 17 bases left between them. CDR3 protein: CAWSGMGFSAEAFF. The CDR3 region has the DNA TGTGCCTGGAGCGGAATGGGGTTCTCGGCTGAAGCTTTCTTT.

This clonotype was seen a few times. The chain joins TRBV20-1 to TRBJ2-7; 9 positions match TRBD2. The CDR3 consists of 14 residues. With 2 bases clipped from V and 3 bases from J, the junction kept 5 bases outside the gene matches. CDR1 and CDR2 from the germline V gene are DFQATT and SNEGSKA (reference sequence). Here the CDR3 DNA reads TGCAGTGCTAGAAGGCGGGGGGGCTACTACGAGCAGTACTTC. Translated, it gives CSARRRGGYYEQYF.